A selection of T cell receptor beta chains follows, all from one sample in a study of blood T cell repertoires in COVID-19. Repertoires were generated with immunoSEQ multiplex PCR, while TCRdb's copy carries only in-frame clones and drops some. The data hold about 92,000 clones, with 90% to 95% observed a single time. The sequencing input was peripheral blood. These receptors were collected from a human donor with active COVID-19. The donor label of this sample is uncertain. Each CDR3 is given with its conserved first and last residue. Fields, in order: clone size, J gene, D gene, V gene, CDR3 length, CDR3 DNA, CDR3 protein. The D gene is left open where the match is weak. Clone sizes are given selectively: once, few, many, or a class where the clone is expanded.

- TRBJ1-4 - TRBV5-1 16 TGCGCCAGCAGCCCCGAAACGACAGCAACTAATGAAAAACTGTTTTTT CASSPETTATNEKLFF
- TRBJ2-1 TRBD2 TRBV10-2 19 TGCGCCAGCAGTGAGATACCAGCGGGGGGGCCCGGATCCTACAATGAGCAGTTCTTC CASSEIPAGGPGSYNEQFF
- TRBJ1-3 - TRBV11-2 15 TGTGCCAGCAGCCAGGGCCGGGGGGCTGGAAACACCATATATTTT CASSQGRGAGNTIYF
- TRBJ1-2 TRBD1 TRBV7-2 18 TGTGCCAGCAGCTCCTGGGGGGACAGGGGAGGGGTAAGGTATGGCTACACCTTC CASSSWGDRGGVRYGYTF
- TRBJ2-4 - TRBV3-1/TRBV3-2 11 TGTGCCAGCAGCCAAGGCGACATTCAGTACTTC CASSQGDIQYF
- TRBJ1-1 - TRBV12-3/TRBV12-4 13 TGTGCCAGCAGTTTTGGGAGGAACACTGAAGCTTTCTTT CASSFGRNTEAFF
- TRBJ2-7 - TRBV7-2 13 TGTGCCAGCAGCTTAGCGGGGAGCTACGAGCAGTACTTC CASSLAGSYEQYF
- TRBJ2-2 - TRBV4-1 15 TGCGCCAGCAGCCAAATGGGGGGTTATACCGGGGAGCTGTTTTTT CASSQMGGYTGELFF
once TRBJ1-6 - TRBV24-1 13 TGTGCCACCAGCGAGGGTCGTAATTCACCCCTCCACTTT CATSEGRNSPLHF
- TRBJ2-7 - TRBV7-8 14 TGTGCCAGCAGCTCACTTCGAGACACCTACGAGCAGTACTTC CASSSLRDTYEQYF
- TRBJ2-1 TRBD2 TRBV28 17 TGTGCCAGCGGGTCGGGACTAGCGGGCCTTACCTACAATGAGCAGTTCTTC CASGSGLAGLTYNEQFF
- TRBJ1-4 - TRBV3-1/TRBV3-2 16 TGTGCCAGCAGCCAAGACGTGGACAGTCTTAATGAAAAACTGTTTTTT CASSQDVDSLNEKLFF
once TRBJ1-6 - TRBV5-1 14 TGCGCCAGCAGGTCTCAAGGCGGTAATTCACCCCTCCACTTT CASRSQGGNSPLHF
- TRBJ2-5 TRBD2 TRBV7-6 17 TGTGCCAGCAGCTTAATCTCGGCGGTAGCGGGCCAAGAGACCCAGTACTTC CASSLISAVAGQETQYF
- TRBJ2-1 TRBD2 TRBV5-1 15 TGCGCCAGCAGCTTGGCCGGGACTAGGACCAATGAGCAGTTCTTC CASSLAGTRTNEQFF
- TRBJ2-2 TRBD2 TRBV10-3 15 TGTGCCATCAGTATGGCTAGCGGGAGCACCGGGGAGCTGTTTTTT CAISMASGSTGELFF
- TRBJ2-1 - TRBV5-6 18 TGTGCCAGCAGCTCGACTACCGGGACTTATACCCTATACAATGAGCAGTTCTTC CASSSTTGTYTLYNEQFF
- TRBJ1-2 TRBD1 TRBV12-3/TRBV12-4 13 TGTGCCAGCAGTTCAGACAGGGGGTTGGGCTACACCTTC CASSSDRGLGYTF
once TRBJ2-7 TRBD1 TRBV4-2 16 TGTGCCAGCAGCCAAGAGGACAGGGGAGGTTTCTACGAGCAGTACTTC CASSQEDRGGFYEQYF
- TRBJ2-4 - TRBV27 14 TGTGCCAGCATCCTGATAGGACAAAAAAACATTCAGTACTTC CASILIGQKNIQYF
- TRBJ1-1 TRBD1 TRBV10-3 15 TGTGCCATCAGTGAGTACGGGACAGGGGACACTGAAGCTTTCTTT CAISEYGTGDTEAFF
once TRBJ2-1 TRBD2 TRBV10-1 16 TGCGCCAGCAGTGAGTCGACTAGCGGGGGGCCCAATGAGCAGTTCTTC CASSESTSGGPNEQFF
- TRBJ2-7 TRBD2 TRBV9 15 TGTGCCAGCAGCGTAGGTGGCGGGGGGACCTACGAGCAGTACTTC CASSVGGGGTYEQYF
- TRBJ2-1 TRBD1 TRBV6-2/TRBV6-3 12 TGTGCCAGCAGTCCGACAGGGGTTGAGCAGTTCTTC CASSPTGVEQFF
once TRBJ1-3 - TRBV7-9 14 TGTGCCAGCAGAAACGCGGGGCCAGGAAACACCATATATTTT CASRNAGPGNTIYF
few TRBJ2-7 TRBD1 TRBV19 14 TGTGCCACTACCACAGGGGATACCTCCTACGAGCAGTACTTC CATTTGDTSYEQYF
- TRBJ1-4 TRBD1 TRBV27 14 TGTGCCAGCAGTCCGGGACAGGAAGGTGAAAAACTGTTTTTT CASSPGQEGEKLFF
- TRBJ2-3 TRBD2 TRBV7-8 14 TGTGCCAGCAGCGAACTTAGCGGGGCAGATACGCAGTATTTT CASSELSGADTQYF
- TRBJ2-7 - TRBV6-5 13 TGTGCCAGCAGCCAATTAGCAGCCAACGAGCAGTACTTC CASSQLAANEQYF
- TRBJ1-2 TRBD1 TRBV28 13 TGTGCCAGCAAAGCGACAGGGATCGATGGCTACACCTTC CASKATGIDGYTF
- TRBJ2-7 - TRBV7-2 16 TGTGCCAGCAGCTTAGCGGGGCCCTCGAGCTCCTACGAGCAGTACTTC CASSLAGPSSSYEQYF
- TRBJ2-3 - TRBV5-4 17 TGTGCCAGCAGCTTGGGAACAGGACGTTCCTTCACAGATACGCAGTATTTT CASSLGTGRSFTDTQYF
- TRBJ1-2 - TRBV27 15 TGTGCCAGCAGTTTATCGCCAGAACCCCACTATGGCTACACCTTC CASSLSPEPHYGYTF
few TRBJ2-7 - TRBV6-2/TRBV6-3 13 TGTGCCAGCAGTTTACGGGTCTCCTACGAGCAGTACTTC CASSLRVSYEQYF
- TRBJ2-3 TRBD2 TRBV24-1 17 TGTGCCACCAGTGATTCCCGACTAGCGGGGGAGGGGGATACGCAGTATTTT CATSDSRLAGEGDTQYF
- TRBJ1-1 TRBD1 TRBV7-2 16 TGTGCCAGCAGCTTGGACAGGGATACCATGAACACTGAAGCTTTCTTT CASSLDRDTMNTEAFF